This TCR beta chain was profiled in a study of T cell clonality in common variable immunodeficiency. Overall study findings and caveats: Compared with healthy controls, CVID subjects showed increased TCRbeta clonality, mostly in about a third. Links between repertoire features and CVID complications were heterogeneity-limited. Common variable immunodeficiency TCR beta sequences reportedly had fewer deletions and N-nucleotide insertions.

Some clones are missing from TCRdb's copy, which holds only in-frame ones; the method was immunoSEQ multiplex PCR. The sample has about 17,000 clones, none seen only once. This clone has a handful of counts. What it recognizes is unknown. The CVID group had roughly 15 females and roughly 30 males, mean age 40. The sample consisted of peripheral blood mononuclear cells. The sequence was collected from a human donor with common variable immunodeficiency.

The CDR3 sequence is CASSPGGVVYGYTF. The CDR3 bases that were read are TGTGCCAGCTCTCCCGGCGGTGTGGTATATGGC. The J gene is TRBJ1-2, the V gene TRBV18; unclear D gene. The CDR3 is cut off 3 residues early in the read; its end comes from the germline J gene. The V end lost 6 bases, the J end lost 5 bases, and 16 bases lay between the germline ends. Germline CDR1 and CDR2: KGHSH and LQKENI. The CDR3 is 14 residues long.